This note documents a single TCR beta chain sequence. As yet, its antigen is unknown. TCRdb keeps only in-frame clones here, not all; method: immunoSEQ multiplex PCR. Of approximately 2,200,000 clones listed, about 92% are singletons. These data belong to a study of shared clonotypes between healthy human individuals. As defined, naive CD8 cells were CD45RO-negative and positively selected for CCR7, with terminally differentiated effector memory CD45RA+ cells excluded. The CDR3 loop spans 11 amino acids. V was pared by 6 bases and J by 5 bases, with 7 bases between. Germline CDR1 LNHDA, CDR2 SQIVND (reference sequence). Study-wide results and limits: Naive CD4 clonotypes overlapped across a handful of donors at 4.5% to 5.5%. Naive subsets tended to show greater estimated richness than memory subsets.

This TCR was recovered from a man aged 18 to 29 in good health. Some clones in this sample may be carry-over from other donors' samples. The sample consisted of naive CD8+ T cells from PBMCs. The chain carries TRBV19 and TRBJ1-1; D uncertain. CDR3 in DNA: TGTGCCAGTAGGCAGTGGACTGAAGCTTTCTTT. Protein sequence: CASRQWTEAFF.